Sequencing of this T cell receptor (beta chain) was carried out in a study of neurological immune-mediated disorders. General study findings and limits: With the multiple sclerosis repertoire cluster, none of the clinical or MRI features showed an association. According to phylogenetic grouping, one related-CDR3 cluster, a possible signature, contained the repertoires of 18 of 34 multiple sclerosis patients.

5'RACE with 10-nucleotide random UMIs produced the cDNA. From the 5' RACE reads, TCRdb called clonotypes with MiXCR, one entry per CDR3 protein. The repertoire consists of some 87,000 distinct CDR3 sequences, with almost 6% occurring once and the leading ten covering 7.9%. This clonotype was recorded at least ten times. Antigen unknown. This sample's time point: longitudinal time-point 2. It was from 2 million PBMCs stored at -80 C that the unsorted libraries were obtained. The source is a woman in her sixties with multiple sclerosis. Sequencing input: PBMCs.

The CDR3 here is CASSDGTVADTGELFF. In nucleotides, the CDR3 is TGTGCCAGCAGTGACGGAACAGTCGCCGACACCGGGGAGCTGTTTTTT. V is TRBV6-4 and J is TRBJ2-2; D ambiguous. This CDR3 region has 16 residues. Germline CDR1 reads MRHNA; CDR2 reads SNTAGT. The ends were cut back, 2 bases at V and 3 bases at J, with 13 bases in the middle.